Following are 24 T cell receptor beta chains from one sample sequenced in a study of tumor-infiltrating lymphocytes in primary liver carcinoma. Joint extraction of RNA and DNA used about 17-31 mg of bulk tissue that was unsorted. With a constant-region primer, TCR beta cDNA was made from approximately 520 ng of total RNA. Amplification in three nested multiplex PCR rounds with slightly modified ARM-PCR gave rise to TCR beta libraries. Each of the first two PCR rounds ran nine to ten cycles with TRBV1-TRBV30 forward and C-beta reverse primers. MiXCR, run by TCRdb on the multiplex PCR reads, gives a single entry per CDR3 protein. Of 55,000 to 70,000 distinct CDR3 sequences detected, roughly 70% appear once; the ten largest clones hold about 56%. The specimen was liver tumor tissue from sampling region 2. Documented subset: tumor region T2, inferior pole. The receptors were gathered from a man in his forties with primary liver carcinoma and hepatitis B virus infection.

Concerning this clonotype: Germline is not matched at one junction end, which may reflect a read error. The chain links TRBV5-1 to TRBJ1-3; no firm D call. The CDR3 totals 15 residues. The germline V gene has CDR1 SGHRS and CDR2 YFSETQ. CDR3 protein: CACRDVRSSGNAIYF. The CDR3 nucleotides read TGCGCCTGCAGAGACGTCCGCTCCTCTGGAAACGCCATATATTTT.

Concerning this clonotype: This may stem from a read error, because a much larger clone lies one nucleotide away. The chain carries TRBV11-2 and TRBJ2-7; perhaps D is TRBD1 or TRBD2 (6 bases each). Germline CDR1 is SGHAT and CDR2 is FQNNGV. V was trimmed by 4 bases and J by 5 bases, leaving 15 bases between them. There are 14 residues in the CDR3. CDR3 protein: CASSSRTRGDEQYF. The CDR3 DNA is TGTGCCAGCAGCTCCCGGACAAGGGGGGACGAGCAGTACTTC.

A remark on this clonotype: At one of its ends the junction is not consistent with the germline gene, which may arise from a read error. The genes are TRBV29-1 and TRBJ2-5; no clear D. The CDR3 is 12 residues long. Germline V gives CDR1 SQVTM, CDR2 ANQGSEA. The CDR3 sequence is CNVVASQETQYF. CDR3 DNA sequence: TGCAACGTTGTGGCGAGCCAAGAGACACAGTACTTC.

As for this clonotype: As the CDR3 is not closed by the conserved phenylalanine or tryptophan, this likely results from a read error. The DNA is left out, because the CDR3 cannot be placed on it with certainty; the CDR3 is given as TCRdb lists it. The chain joins TRBV4-1 to TRBJ1-2; TRBD1, as called in the table, went unchecked against the DNA. Germline loops: CDR1 MGHRA, CDR2 YSYEKL. Counting both end residues, the CDR3 totals 14 amino acids. The CDR3 sequence: CVSSQGDRNYGYTS.

This clonotype was counted at least ten times. The chain joins TRBV7-8 to TRBJ2-5; possible D gene TRBD2, 6 bases. The CDR3 runs to 14 residues. Germline V gene lookup returns CDR1 SGHVS and CDR2 FQNEAQ. Trimming removed 3 bases at V and 1 base at J, with 9 bases between. CDR3 sequence reads: CASSLGSGQETQYF. Written as DNA, the CDR3 is TGTGCCAGCAGCTTGGGTAGCGGCCAAGAGACCCAGTACTTC.

This clonotype was seen a few times. A much more abundant neighbour one base away suggests this may be a read error. The V call is TRBV12-3 or TRBV12-4, the J call TRBJ1-6; tentatively, D is TRBD1 (5 bases). The CDR3 runs to 16 residues. In nucleotides, the CDR3 is TGTGCCGGCAGCCCCTCGACAGTTGGGAATAATTCACCCCTCCACTTT. This codes for CAGSPSTVGNNSPLHF.

The chain joins TRBV4-2 to TRBJ2-7; 8 bases match TRBD1. Trimming cost V 0 bases and J 13 bases; bases outside gene matches: 14. CDR1 is LGHNA and CDR2 is YNFKEQ in the germline V gene. This CDR3 is built from 15 residues. CDR3 in amino acids: CASSQDRTGPYDQYF. As DNA, the CDR3 is TGTGCCAGCAGCCAAGATCGGACAGGGCCGTACGATCAATACTTC.

The J gene is TRBJ2-5, the V gene TRBV20-1; TRBD1 is a possible D gene (5 bases). The V and J ends lost 3 bases and 0 bases respectively, with 8 bases between them. Germline-derived CDR1 and CDR2 are DFQATT and SNEGSKA (reference sequence). CDR3 length: 13 residues. The CDR3 loop reads CSASVRDQETQYF. DNA of the CDR3: TGCAGTGCTAGTGTCAGGGACCAAGAGACCCAGTACTTC.

V is TRBV29-1 and J is TRBJ1-2; a weak D match, TRBD1 (5 bases). With 3 bases removed from V and 7 bases from J, the gap between germline ends came to 21 bases. CDR1 is SQVTM, CDR2 ANQGSEA, per germline. The CDR3 has 15 amino acids. CDR3 nucleotide sequence: TGCAGCGTTGATGAATTTCGATACGGGGCGAGTGGCTACACCTTC. This sequence encodes CSVDEFRYGASGYTF.

This clonotype appeared once. The gene calls are TRBV6-2 or TRBV6-3 and TRBJ2-1; D remains ambiguous. V gave up 6 bases and J gave up 9 bases, with 18 bases separating them. The length of the CDR3 is 14 residues. Germline V CDR1 and CDR2: MNHEY, SVGEGT. The CDR3 region is CASRASARWGEQFF. The CDR3 region has the DNA TGTGCCAGCAGGGCCAGCGCTCGGTGGGGTGAGCAGTTCTTC.

There are many counts of this clonotype. The V gene is TRBV5-1, the J gene TRBJ2-7; 8 bases fit TRBD1. J lost 0 bases, V lost 1 base, and 6 bases had no gene match. Germline lookup yields CDR1 SGHRS and CDR2 YFSETQ. This CDR3 is built from 16 residues. This chain's CDR3 is CASSLQGQGASYEQYF. Here the CDR3 DNA reads TGCGCCAGCAGCTTGCAAGGGCAGGGGGCCTCCTACGAGCAGTACTTC. Together with reference TRBV5-1 and TRBJ2-7, the CDR3 gives the full variable domain: KAGVTQTPRYLIKTRGQQVTLSCSPISGHRSVSWYQQTPGQGLQFLFEYFSETQRNKGNFPGRFSGRQFSNSRSEMNVSTLELGDSALYLCASSLQGQGASYEQYFGPGTRLTVT.

The sample holds one count of this clonotype. At one end, the junction sequence differs from germline, possibly due to a read error. J is TRBJ2-1 and V is TRBV5-4; TRBD2 might be the D (5 bases). In germline, CDR1 is SGHNT, CDR2 YYREEE (reference sequence). This CDR3 is 12 amino acids long. CDR3 region: CVSTPRENEQFF. CDR3 in DNA: TGTGTCAGCACCCCTAGGGAGAATGAGCAGTTTTTC.

The V and J genes are TRBV6-1 and TRBJ1-5, with D possibly being TRBD1 (5 bases). Looked up from germline, CDR1 is MNHNS and CDR2 is SASEGT. This CDR3 has 17 amino acids. The V end was cut by 9 bases, the J end by 2 bases, with 23 bases between. The CDR3 sequence: CASSKEEGRGGNQPQHF. As DNA, the CDR3 is TGTGCCAGTAGTAAGGAGGAGGGGCGCGGAGGCAATCAGCCCCAGCATTTT.

A note on this clonotype: The junction departs from the called germline gene at one end, perhaps through a read error. This rearrangement joins TRBV14 to TRBJ1-2; 12 bases fit TRBD1. The CDR3 spans 14 residues. Germline-derived CDR1 and CDR2 are SGHDN and FVKESK. CDR3 sequence: CASSLAGTGGVYTF. In DNA form, the CDR3 reads TGTGCTAGCAGCCTAGCAGGGACAGGGGGCGTCTACACCTTC.

This clonotype was observed once. This sequence may be a read error, since a much larger clone differs from it by one base. The rearrangement joins TRBV28 to TRBJ2-1; 7 nucleotides align to TRBD1. V lost 5 bases, J lost 4 bases, and 8 bases stayed unmatched. This CDR3 comprises 15 residues. Per germline, CDR1 MDHEN and CDR2 SYDVKM. CDR3 region: CASSPPTGRYNEQFF. In nucleotides, the CDR3 is TGTGCCAGCAGTCCTCCGACAGGGAGATACAATGAGCAGTTCTTC.

The rearrangement joins TRBV11-2 to TRBJ2-7; TRBD1 matches 7 bases. The CDR3 is 15 residues long. CDR1 SGHAT and CDR2 FQNNGV come from the germline V gene. Trimming at V came to 6 bases and at J to 2 bases, leaving 10 bases not matched to a gene. The DNA for the CDR3 is TGTGCCAGCAGGTCCCATTCTGGGACAGCCTACGAGCAGTACTTC. Its protein product is CASRSHSGTAYEQYF.

Worth noting for this clonotype: Since the CDR3 does not end with the conserved phenylalanine or tryptophan, this likely comes from a read error. It is unclear where the CDR3 begins or ends on the DNA, so no DNA is shown, and the CDR3 is as TCRdb lists it. The rearrangement uses TRBV29-1 and TRBJ2-7; the table calls TRBD1, which could not be checked here. Germline CDR1 and CDR2: SQVTM and ANQGSEA. The CDR3 contains 12 residues when both ends are counted. This CDR3 reads CSGRTRGDERYY.

Points on this clonotype: Being one base from a much bigger clone, this may be a read error. The V call is TRBV5-1, the J call TRBJ1-2, with D unclear. The CDR3 is 14 amino acids. Germline V gene sequence: CDR1 SGHRS, CDR2 YFSETQ. In nucleotides, the CDR3 is TGCGCCAGCAGTATACACGGACCTAACTATGACTACACCTTC. Translation: CASSIHGPNYDYTF. The complete variable domain, with remaining parts taken from reference TRBV5-1 and TRBJ1-2, reads KAGVTQTPRYLIKTRGQQVTLSCSPISGHRSVSWYQQTPGQGLQFLFEYFSETQRNKGNFPGRFSGRQFSNSRSEMNVSTLELGDSALYLCASSIHGPNYDYTFGSGTRLTVV.

As regards this clonotype: The junction differs from germline at one of its ends, possibly a read error. The CDR3 DNA follows: TGTGCCAACAGCCCATCCAGGGGATTGGTGAACACTGTAGCTTTCTTT. Protein: CANSPSRGLVNTVAFF. The genes are TRBV11-2 and TRBJ1-1; the D gene is possibly TRBD1 (6 bases). Germline V gene sequence: CDR1 SGHAT, CDR2 FQNNGV. This CDR3 comprises 16 residues.

The rearrangement uses TRBV11-1 and TRBJ2-1, with D perhaps TRBD2 (6 bases). The CDR3 loop spans 19 amino acids. Germline CDR1 reads SGHAT; CDR2 reads FQDESV (reference sequence). The CDR3 protein is CTSSTGGTVKSPIWNEQFF. For the CDR3, the DNA is TGTACTAGCAGCACAGGCGGGACTGTCAAGTCTCCTATCTGGAATGAGCAGTTCTTC. Using reference TRBV11-1 and TRBJ2-1 for the parts outside the CDR3, the full variable domain is EAEVAQSPRYKITEKSQAVAFWCDPISGHATLYWYRQILGQGPELLVQFQDESVVDDSQLPKDRFSAERLKGVDSTLKIQPAELGDSAMYLCTSSTGGTVKSPIWNEQFFGPGTRLTVL.

Turning to this clonotype: A read error is possible here, since a much larger clone lies one base away. V usage is TRBV24-1 and J usage is TRBJ2-5; 8 bases fit TRBD2. CDR1 is KGHDR and CDR2 is SFDVKD in the germline V gene. The CDR3 sequence is 16 residues long. The CDR3 reads CATSDRVGSGEDTQYF. In nucleotides, the CDR3 is TGTGCCACCAGTGACAGGGTTGGTAGCGGGGAAGATACCCAGTACTTC.

Concerning this clonotype: A read error may produce the germline difference seen at one junction end. The V call is TRBV4-3, the J call TRBJ2-3; 8 bases agree with TRBD2. Per the germline V gene, CDR1 is LGHNA and CDR2 is YSLEER. This CDR3 is 20 amino acids long. DNA for the CDR3: TGCGCCAGCGGCCAAGATCTTCCCTCCGGGACTAGGGGGAGAACAGATACGCAGTATTTT. This codes for CASGQDLPSGTRGRTDTQYF.

Details on this clonotype: An end of the junction does not agree with germline; a read error may underlie this. The chain links TRBV6-2 or TRBV6-3 to TRBJ2-1, with D unresolved. This CDR3 has 11 amino acids. Germline assignment: CDR1 MNHEY and CDR2 SVGEGT. The CDR3 here is CASSYPASLSF. CDR3 coding DNA: TGTGCCAGCAGTTATCCTGCCTCCTTGTCCTTC.

Comment on this clonotype: A read error may produce the germline difference seen at one junction end. The chain joins TRBV12-3 or TRBV12-4 to TRBJ1-2; 11 positions match TRBD1. There are 15 residues in the CDR3. The CDR3 spells CAISLGQGANNGHTF. CDR3 in DNA: TGTGCCATCAGCCTCGGACAGGGGGCAAACAATGGCCACACCTTC.